The 21 T cell receptor beta chains below all came from one sample that was sequenced in a study of T cell repertoires in cytomegalovirus infection. These receptors' targets are unknown. TCRdb reprocessed the reads with MiXCR, giving one entry per CDR3 protein. The repertoire holds hundreds of thousands of distinct CDR3 sequences, with around 35% as singletons. The material was cultured PBMCs, obtained from culture after CMV antigen stimulation. These receptors originate from a human donor in good health (CMV status not recorded). Some clones in this sample may be carry-over from other donors' samples.

The rearrangement links TRBV30 to TRBJ1-1, with D maybe TRBD1 (5 bases). The CDR3 is 11 amino acids. V was clipped by 2 bases and J by 6 bases, with 7 bases between them. The germline gives CDR1 GTSNPN, CDR2 SVGIG (reference sequence). CDR3 amino acids: CAWSRDAEAFF. In nucleotides, the CDR3 is TGTGCCTGGAGTAGGGACGCTGAAGCTTTCTTT. The full variable domain, with the rest looked up from reference TRBV30 and TRBJ1-1, is SQTIHQWPATLVQPVGSPLSLECTVEGTSNPNLYWYRQAAGRGLQLLFYSVGIGQISSEVPQNLSASRPQDRQFILSSKKLLLSDSGFYLCAWSRDAEAFFGQGTRLTVV.

V is TRBV5-1 and J is TRBJ2-2, with D perhaps TRBD2 (5 bases). The CDR3 has 15 amino acids. The germline V gene has CDR1 SGHRS and CDR2 YFSETQ. V was pared by 0 bases and J by 0 bases, with 6 bases between. In nucleotides, the CDR3 is TGCGCCAGCAGCTTGGGGGAGTCGAACACCGGGGAGCTGTTTTTT. This translates into CASSLGESNTGELFF.

The V call is TRBV7-2, the J call TRBJ2-1; a weak D match, TRBD1 (6 bases). CDR1 is SGHTA, CDR2 FQGNSA, per germline. The CDR3 length is 14 residues. Trimming cost V 4 bases and J 9 bases, with 16 bases left between them. The CDR3 coding sequence is TGTGCCAGCAGCTCCTATGGGGGCCGAGGTGAGCAGTTCTTC. Its translation is CASSSYGGRGEQFF.

This clonotype was detected a few times. The rearrangement uses TRBV4-1 and TRBJ2-1; 11 nucleotides line up with TRBD2. There are 15 residues in the CDR3. With V trimmed by 0 bases and J by 7 bases, 2 bases remained unmatched. Germline V CDR1 and CDR2: MGHRA, YSYEKL. The CDR3 here is CASSQELAGENEQFF. The CDR3 coding sequence is TGCGCCAGCAGCCAAGAACTAGCGGGGGAGAATGAGCAGTTCTTC.

There are a few counts of this clonotype. The V call is TRBV5-6, the J call TRBJ2-3, with a tentative D call TRBD2 (5 bases). Between the trimmed V and J ends, which lost 4 bases and 12 bases, there was a span of 15 bases. The length of the CDR3 is 12 residues. Germline assignment: CDR1 SGHDT and CDR2 YYEEEE. CDR3 bases: TGTGCCAGCAGCGTGGGAGTAAACCTCCAGTATTTT. Translating gives CASSVGVNLQYF.

The chain is built from TRBV7-2 and TRBJ2-2, with 10 bases fitting TRBD2. The CDR3 totals 16 residues. The germline V gene has CDR1 SGHTA and CDR2 FQGNSA. The V segment lost 5 bases and the J segment 4 bases; nucleotides outside the gene matches: 7. The CDR3 DNA sequence: TGTGCCAGCAGCCAAGCGGGAGGGCCCACCACCGGGGAGCTGTTTTTT. Amino acids: CASSQAGGPTTGELFF.

The CDR3 DNA is TGTGCCAGCAGCTCTCACCAGGGTACCGGGGAGCTGTTTTTT. Its translation is CASSSHQGTGELFF. This chain connects TRBV7-2 to TRBJ2-2; tentative D call: TRBD1 (5 bases). The CDR3 length is 14 residues. CDR1 and CDR2 from the germline V gene are SGHTA and FQGNSA. The V and J ends lost 4 bases and 5 bases respectively, with 11 bases between them.

This clonotype came up a few times. The chain links TRBV5-1 to TRBJ2-1; either TRBD1 or TRBD2 may fit D (6 bases each). The CDR3 sequence is 15 residues long. From germline, CDR1 is SGHRS and CDR2 YFSETQ. V dropped 5 bases and J dropped 5 bases, with 17 bases sitting between them. The CDR3 reads CASRVRAGEDNEQFF. The DNA of the CDR3 is TGCGCCAGCAGGGTTCGAGCAGGGGAGGACAATGAGCAGTTCTTC.

The rearrangement links TRBV11-2 to TRBJ2-1; no firm D call. Germline V CDR1 and CDR2: SGHAT, FQNNGV. The V and J ends lost 2 bases and 5 bases respectively, with 10 bases between them. The CDR3 runs to 14 residues. The CDR3 bases are TGTGCCAGCAGCTTATCGGGCCAGAACAATGAGCAGTTCTTC. It is translated as CASSLSGQNNEQFF. The entire variable domain, with the rest obtained from reference TRBV11-2 and TRBJ2-1, is as follows: EAGVAQSPRYKIIEKRQSVAFWCNPISGHATLYWYQQILGQGPKLLIQFQNNGVVDDSQLPKDRFSAERLKGVDSTLKIQPAKLEDSAVYLCASSLSGQNNEQFFGPGTRLTVL.

The J gene is TRBJ1-5, the V gene TRBV6-1, with D tentatively TRBD1 (5 bases). This CDR3 is built from 15 residues. The germline V gene encodes CDR1 MNHNS and CDR2 SASEGT. V was trimmed by 0 bases and J by 3 bases, leaving 9 bases between them. This CDR3 reads CASSEARGLNQPQHF. CDR3 sequence (DNA): TGTGCCAGCAGTGAAGCGCGGGGCCTCAATCAGCCCCAGCATTTT.

CDR3 region: CSVRGVVDSYNEQFF. The CDR3 DNA is TGCAGCGTCCGTGGGGTGGTGGACTCCTACAATGAGCAGTTCTTC. This chain uses TRBV29-1 with TRBJ2-1; the D is unclear. From germline, CDR1 is SQVTM and CDR2 ANQGSEA. The CDR3 is 15 amino acids. V dropped 6 bases and J dropped 0 bases, with 15 bases sitting between them.

The table lists this clonotype with a few counts. The chain joins TRBV6-1 to TRBJ2-2; no reliable D call. This CDR3 is built from 14 residues. Trimming left V 8 bases short and J 4 bases short, with 14 bases between. Germline V gene sequence: CDR1 MNHNS, CDR2 SASEGT. CDR3 amino acids: CASSGIRSTGELFF. The CDR3 DNA reads TGTGCCAGCTCCGGTATCAGGAGCACCGGGGAGCTGTTTTTT.

This clonotype was seen a few times. The CDR3, as DNA: TGTGCCAGCAGCGTCAACAGGGGGCGCGGAATAACCGGGGAGCTGTTTTTT. Translation gives CASSVNRGRGITGELFF. The rearrangement links TRBV11-2 to TRBJ2-2; 9 positions agree with TRBD1. The CDR3 spans 17 residues. Unmatched junction bases numbered 12, after V lost 5 bases and J lost 5 bases. From germline, CDR1 is SGHAT and CDR2 FQNNGV.

This clonotype was found a few times. The chain recombines TRBV7-2 with TRBJ2-1; D is perhaps TRBD1 (6 bases). The V gene's germline CDR1 is SGHTA and CDR2 FQGNSA. The CDR3 contains 14 residues. With 5 bases removed from V and 6 bases from J, the gap between germline ends came to 14 bases. The CDR3 sequence is CASSGNLQGNEQFF. In DNA form, the CDR3 reads TGTGCCAGCAGCGGCAATCTACAGGGCAATGAGCAGTTCTTC.

This clonotype was observed a handful of times. The CDR3 bases are TGTGCCAGCAGTTATTGGAGGGAAACCTATGGCTACACCTTC. Translation gives CASSYWRETYGYTF. The V gene is TRBV6-2 or TRBV6-3, the J gene TRBJ1-2; D remains ambiguous. The CDR3 runs to 14 residues. The germline V gene has CDR1 MNHEY and CDR2 SVGEGT. Trimming took 3 bases from V and 4 from J, leaving 12 bases between them.

The chain carries TRBV4-1 and TRBJ1-5, with D possibly being TRBD1 (6 bases). The CDR3 length is 17 residues. CDR1 MGHRA and CDR2 YSYEKL come from the germline V gene. The V gene lost 1 base and the J gene lost 0 bases, with 13 bases spanning the gap. CDR3 in amino acids: CASSQVSGTISNQPQHF. In DNA, the CDR3 is TGCGCCAGCAGCCAAGTTTCCGGGACAATTAGCAATCAGCCCCAGCATTTT.

The chain recombines TRBV28 with TRBJ2-5, with 7 bases identical to TRBD1. Trimming at V came to 5 bases and at J to 2 bases, leaving 11 bases not matched to a gene. In germline, CDR1 is MDHEN, CDR2 SYDVKM. The CDR3 contains 16 residues. CDR3 region: CASSLIQGRGQETQYF. The CDR3 coding sequence is TGTGCCAGCAGTCTTATACAGGGGAGAGGGCAAGAGACCCAGTACTTC.

The rearrangement joins TRBV7-6 to TRBJ1-1; TRBD1 aligns across 8 bases. The germline V gene encodes CDR1 SGHVS and CDR2 FNYEAQ. V dropped 5 bases and J dropped 2; count of bases not matched to a gene: 13. This CDR3 is 17 amino acids long. CDR3: CASSPRPGTGPNTEAFF. The DNA of the CDR3 is TGTGCCAGCAGCCCGCGTCCCGGGACAGGTCCTAACACTGAAGCTTTCTTT.

The chain combines TRBV20-1 with TRBJ2-7; TRBD2 matches 9 bases. This CDR3 is built from 14 residues. With 6 bases clipped from V and 0 bases from J, the junction kept 6 bases outside the gene matches. Germline V gene lookup returns CDR1 DFQATT and CDR2 SNEGSKA (reference sequence). CDR3 region: CSALAGSHSYEQYF. The CDR3 coding sequence is TGCAGTGCCCTAGCGGGAAGTCACTCCTACGAGCAGTACTTC.

The rearrangement links TRBV4-3 to TRBJ2-3; D is perhaps TRBD1 (6 bases). The CDR3 sequence is 16 residues long. Germline CDR1 reads LGHNA; CDR2 reads YSLEER. Trimming stripped 4 bases from V and 2 bases from J, with 16 bases between. The CDR3 DNA sequence: TGCGCCAGCAGCCGTGTATGGCAGGGGTCCACAGATACGCAGTATTTT. Translated: CASSRVWQGSTDTQYF.

The sample holds a few counts of this clonotype. V and J are TRBV7-2 and TRBJ2-1; no definite D call. V gave up 5 bases and J gave up 8 bases, with 13 bases separating them. CDR1 SGHTA and CDR2 FQGNSA come from the germline V gene. The CDR3 is made up of 13 amino acids. The CDR3 nucleotides are TGTGCCAGCAGCCTCACCTCCTGGGATGAGCAGTTCTTC. Encoded protein: CASSLTSWDEQFF.